The 9 T cell receptor beta chains given below trace back to one sample, sequenced in a study of T cells in Graves' hyperthyroidism and ophthalmopathy. Authors of the study amplified TCR beta CDR3 regions from RNA transcripts. HTBI primers were used for first-round RT-PCR of the TCR CDR3. TCRdb ran MiXCR on the multiplex PCR reads and lists one entry per CDR3 protein. The sample carries a few hundred thousand distinct CDR3 sequences, 15% to 20% recorded once. Sequenced material: blood. The receptors shown here come from a woman between 25 and 40 years old with Graves' ophthalmopathy.

This clonotype was observed once. The gene calls are TRBV6-1 and TRBJ1-2; a weak D match, TRBD1 (6 bases). The CDR3 consists of 13 residues. Trimming took 6 bases from V and 8 from J, leaving 16 bases between them. Germline CDR1 MNHNS, CDR2 SASEGT. The CDR3 nucleotides read TGTGCCAGCAGGGAAACAGGGTCGGGAGGCTACACCTTC. Residues: CASRETGSGGYTF.

This clonotype was seen many times. J is TRBJ1-5 and V is TRBV20-1; D uncertain. V was clipped by 0 bases and J by 0 bases, with 6 bases between them. The CDR3 extends over 14 amino acids. Per the germline V gene, CDR1 is DFQATT and CDR2 is SNEGSKA (reference sequence). The CDR3 region has the DNA TGCAGTGCTAGAGATTGGAGTAGCAATCAGCCCCAGCATTTT. It codes for CSARDWSSNQPQHF.

The sample holds many counts of this clonotype. The CDR3 loop reads CASSRSGTGINTEAFF. The CDR3 DNA reads TGTGCCAGCAGCCGATCTGGGACAGGGATAAACACTGAAGCTTTCTTT. The J gene is TRBJ1-1, the V gene TRBV3-1, with TRBD1 matching 9 bases. CDR3 length: 16 amino acids. Unmatched junction bases numbered 8, after V lost 4 bases and J lost 2 bases. CDR1 is LGHDT, CDR2 YNNKEL, per germline (reference sequence).

In this sample, this clonotype turned up many times. This chain links TRBV30 with TRBJ2-1; TRBD1 matches 9 bases. CDR1 and CDR2 (germline): GTSNPN, SVGIG (reference sequence). The CDR3 is 12 amino acids. J was trimmed by 6 bases and V by 7 bases; bases with no gene match: 4. CDR3 DNA sequence: TGTGCCTTTGGACAGGGGATCAATGAGCAGTTCTTC. The encoded protein is CAFGQGINEQFF.

The chain is built from TRBV4-1 and TRBJ2-5; the D is unclear. V was clipped by 4 bases and J by 5 bases, with 11 bases between them. Germline loops: CDR1 MGHRA, CDR2 YSYEKL. The CDR3 totals 13 residues. The CDR3 is CASSRLIGETQYF. The CDR3 DNA is TGCGCCAGCAGCCGGCTCATCGGGGAGACCCAGTACTTC.

In its sample, this clonotype was seen a few times. V and J are TRBV19 and TRBJ1-3, with D possibly matching TRBD1 (6 bases). V was shortened by 7 bases and J by 3 bases, with 19 bases between the two germline ends. The germline gives CDR1 LNHDA, CDR2 SQIVND (reference sequence). There are 16 residues in the CDR3. The CDR3 DNA reads as TGTGCCAGTACCATGCGGCACAGGGAGAATGGAAACACCATATATTTT. It translates to CASTMRHRENGNTIYF.

The chain employs TRBV20-1 and TRBJ1-1; 8 nucleotides line up with TRBD1. With V trimmed by 5 bases and J by 2 bases, 10 bases remained unmatched. The CDR3 runs to 15 residues. Germline values: CDR1 DFQATT, CDR2 SNEGSKA (reference sequence). Here the CDR3 DNA reads TGCAGTGCTGTTGACAGGGGAGGACGTAACACTGAAGCTTTCTTT. It is translated as CSAVDRGGRNTEAFF.

This clonotype was seen ten or more times. This chain connects TRBV11-2 to TRBJ1-5; no firm D call. Trimming took off 5 bases at V and 9 bases at J, with 11 bases between the two ends. Germline CDR1 reads SGHAT; CDR2 reads FQNNGV. This CDR3 is 12 amino acids long. CDR3 residues: CASSGRFRPQHF. The DNA for the CDR3 is TGTGCCAGCAGCGGCCGATTCAGGCCCCAGCATTTT.

The chain joins TRBV9 to TRBJ2-2; 7 bases agree with TRBD2. The ends lost 1 base at V and 2 bases at J; junction bases unmatched: 11. CDR1 and CDR2 from the germline V gene are SGDLS and YYNGEE. The CDR3 contains 18 residues. CDR3 in amino acids: CASSVPGTSEYNTGELFF. In DNA, the CDR3 is TGTGCCAGCAGCGTACCCGGTACTAGCGAATATAACACCGGGGAGCTGTTTTTT. Full variable domain (remainder filled in from reference TRBV9 and TRBJ2-2): DSGVTQTPKHLITATGQRVTLRCSPRSGDLSVYWYQQSLDQGLQFLIQYYNGEERAKGNILERFSAQQFPDLHSELNLSSLELGDSALYFCASSVPGTSEYNTGELFFGEGSRLTVL.